Following are 5 T cell receptor beta chains from one sample sequenced in a study of CD8 T cells in Susac syndrome. Random hexamers served to reverse transcribe roughly 0.45 to 1 ug RNA. TCRdb re-called the immunoSEQ multiplex PCR reads through MiXCR, storing one row per CDR3 protein. This table has approximately 100,000 distinct CDR3 sequences, around 90% appearing once. Sequenced: CD4+ T cells from PBMCs. The origin of the receptors is a human donor in good health.

The chain combines TRBV4-1 with TRBJ1-1; D remains ambiguous. Germline V gene sequence: CDR1 MGHRA, CDR2 YSYEKL. The V end lost 1 base, the J end lost 4 bases, and 16 bases lay between the germline ends. The CDR3 contains 16 residues. For the CDR3, the DNA is TGCGCCAGCAGCCAAGTGTCTCTGGGTGATCGCACTGAAGCTTTCTTT. This gives the protein CASSQVSLGDRTEAFF.

The genes are TRBV9 and TRBJ2-7; D is uncertain. Between the trimmed V and J ends, which lost 4 bases and 2 bases, there was a span of 13 bases. Per germline, CDR1 SGDLS and CDR2 YYNGEE. The CDR3 loop spans 14 amino acids. CDR3: CASSPALTTYEQYF. Here the CDR3 DNA reads TGTGCCAGCAGCCCTGCCTTGACAACCTACGAGCAGTACTTC.

This rearrangement joins TRBV5-1 to TRBJ2-7, with 7 nucleotides matching TRBD2. CDR3 length: 14 amino acids. CDR1 SGHRS and CDR2 YFSETQ come from the germline V gene. V was pared by 0 bases and J by 3 bases, with 3 bases of the junction left unmatched. The CDR3 DNA is TGCGCCAGCAGCTTGGATTCGGGGGGCTACGAGCAGTACTTC. Translation: CASSLDSGGYEQYF.

The genes are TRBV7-9 and TRBJ2-7; D unclear. CDR1 SEHNR and CDR2 FQNEAQ come from the germline V gene (reference sequence). V lost 6 bases to trimming and J lost 2 bases, with 14 bases between them. The CDR3 is 14 amino acids. The CDR3 reads CASRRHDTAYEQYF. The CDR3 DNA reads as TGTGCCAGCAGACGACACGATACAGCCTACGAGCAGTACTTC.

The chain carries TRBV29-1 and TRBJ2-3; a possible D gene is TRBD1 (6 bases). Trimming stripped 7 bases from V and 4 bases from J, with 9 bases between. This CDR3 contains 11 residues. The germline CDR1 and CDR2 sequences are SQVTM and ANQGSEA. The CDR3 DNA follows: TGCAGCGCTTACAGGGCAGATACGCAGTATTTT. Amino acids: CSAYRADTQYF.